The rows below give T cell receptor beta chains drawn from one sample of a study of blood T cell repertoires in COVID-19. The repertoire was sequenced with immunoSEQ multiplex PCR; TCRdb's copy has only in-frame clones and lacks some. This sample has around 67,000 clones; approximately 82% occur once, and the top ten carry more than 15%. Sequencing was done on a sample of peripheral blood. The receptors were gathered from a man older than 75 with active COVID-19. Each CDR3 is given with its conserved first and last residue. The D gene is left open where the match is weak. Rows give clone size only sometimes, using once, few, many, or a class for an expanded clone.

V gene	clone size	J gene	D gene	CDR3 protein	CDR3 DNA
TRBV15	.	TRBJ1-1	.	CATSRDGRAEAFF	TGTGCCACCAGCAGAGATGGCCGGGCTGAAGCTTTCTTT
TRBV7-6	.	TRBJ2-5	TRBD2	CASSSGREGTQYF	TGTGCCAGCAGTTCGGGACGGGAGGGGACCCAGTACTTC
TRBV6-5	.	TRBJ1-2	.	CASSRAGDYGYTF	TGTGCCAGCTCCCGGGCCGGGGACTATGGCTACACCTTC
TRBV7-9	.	TRBJ1-3	.	CASSPPAGVGNTIYF	TGTGCCAGCAGCCCCCCGGCAGGGGTTGGAAACACCATATATTTT
TRBV7-4	.	TRBJ1-2	.	CASNNVGDTKDYGYTF	TGTGCCAGCAACAACGTGGGGGACACGAAAGACTATGGCTACACCTTC
TRBV27	.	TRBJ2-3	TRBD2	CASSKLAGVDADTQYF	TGTGCCAGCAGTAAACTAGCGGGAGTTGATGCAGATACGCAGTATTTT
TRBV5-4	.	TRBJ2-2	.	CASSLSFTGELFF	TGTGCCAGCAGCTTGTCGTTTACCGGGGAGCTGTTTTTT
TRBV24-1	.	TRBJ1-2	.	CATSDFTGVYGYTF	TGTGCCACCAGTGATTTTACAGGAGTCTATGGCTACACCTTC
TRBV4-2	.	TRBJ2-7	.	CASSQEGAVYEQYF	TGTGCCAGCAGCCAAGAGGGTGCGGTCTACGAGCAGTACTTC
TRBV5-1	.	TRBJ2-7	.	CASSGRVDEQYF	TGCGCCAGCAGTGGCAGGGTCGACGAGCAGTACTTC
TRBV6-2/TRBV6-3	.	TRBJ2-1	TRBD1	CASSGTDYNEQFF	TGTGCCAGCAGTGGGACAGATTACAATGAGCAGTTCTTC
TRBV21-1	.	TRBJ2-3	.	CASSDRDRGNPDTQYF	TGTGCCAGCAGCGACCGGGACAGGGGAAATCCAGATACGCAGTATTTT
TRBV2	.	TRBJ1-1	.	CASSVEGEDTEAFF	TGTGCCAGCAGTGTAGAGGGAGAGGACACTGAAGCTTTCTTT
TRBV3-1/TRBV3-2	.	TRBJ1-1	TRBD1	CASSHRGQGNSEAFF	TGTGCCAGCAGCCACCGAGGACAGGGGAACTCTGAAGCTTTCTTT
TRBV6-6	.	TRBJ1-5	.	CASSYWGRGQPQHF	TGTGCCAGCAGTTATTGGGGGCGCGGGCAGCCCCAGCATTTT
TRBV28	.	TRBJ1-2	.	CASSLNREGYTF	TGTGCCAGCAGCCTCAACAGGGAAGGCTACACCTTC
TRBV14	once	TRBJ2-1	.	CASSQVVVWSGSSYNEQFF	TGTGCCAGCAGCCAAGTCGTCGTTTGGTCAGGTAGCTCCTACAATGAGCAGTTCTTC
TRBV7-6	.	TRBJ2-5	.	CASSLMGREQETQYF	TGTGCCAGCAGCTTAATGGGGCGGGAACAAGAGACCCAGTACTTC
TRBV7-2	once	TRBJ1-5	.	CASSLGGLGNQPQHF	TGTGCCAGCAGCTTAGGGGGGCTCGGCAATCAGCCCCAGCATTTT
TRBV12-3/TRBV12-4	.	TRBJ1-2	.	CASSLGVRYGYTF	TGTGCCAGCAGCCTCGGGGTTCGATATGGCTACACCTTC
TRBV18	.	TRBJ1-4	.	CASSLEEKLFF	TGTGCCAGCTCACTCGAGGAAAAACTGTTTTTT
TRBV19	few	TRBJ1-2	.	CASSIYLPVAGGYTF	TGTGCCAGTAGTATCTACTTGCCCGTCGCGGGAGGCTACACCTTC
TRBV6-2/TRBV6-3	.	TRBJ1-2	.	CASSNRFFPGRYYGYTF	TGTGCCAGCAGTAACAGGTTCTTCCCAGGACGATACTATGGCTACACCTTC
TRBV12-3/TRBV12-4	few	TRBJ1-4	TRBD1	CASRDRGREKLFF	TGTGCCAGCAGGGACAGGGGGCGCGAAAAACTGTTTTTT
TRBV27	.	TRBJ2-7	TRBD1	CASSLSSIATGRSYEQYF	TGTGCCAGCAGTTTATCTTCTATCGCGACAGGGAGATCCTACGAGCAGTACTTC
TRBV4-1	few	TRBJ2-1	.	CASSQVRRGSNEQFF	TGCGCCAGCAGCCAAGTCCGGCGGGGTTCAAATGAGCAGTTCTTC
TRBV5-1	.	TRBJ1-1	TRBD1	CASSRTGANEAFF	TGCGCCAGCAGCCGGACAGGGGCGAATGAAGCTTTCTTT
TRBV2	.	TRBJ2-6	.	CASTSAPLGANVLTF	TGTGCCAGCACAAGCGCGCCACTAGGGGCCAACGTCCTGACTTTC
TRBV28	.	TRBJ2-5	.	CASNGFWTDQETQYF	TGTGCCAGCAATGGGTTTTGGACAGATCAAGAGACCCAGTACTTC
TRBV4-1	once	TRBJ2-7	.	CASSQQGRGYYEQYF	TGCGCCAGCAGCCAGCAGGGGAGAGGCTACTACGAGCAGTACTTC
TRBV18	.	TRBJ1-2	.	CASSPGEGVNYGYTF	TGTGCCAGCTCACCGGGCGAGGGGGTTAATTATGGCTACACCTTC
TRBV27	.	TRBJ1-3	.	CASSVTGSSSGNTIYF	TGTGCCAGCAGTGTGACAGGATCGAGCTCTGGAAACACCATATATTTT
TRBV28	.	TRBJ1-1	TRBD1	CASSFLGRGTFF	TGTGCCAGCAGTTTTCTGGGCAGGGGGACTTTCTTT
TRBV2	.	TRBJ2-1	TRBD2	CASSDEAGGPSGEQFF	TGTGCCAGCAGTGATGAAGCGGGGGGCCCGTCCGGTGAGCAGTTCTTC
TRBV7-2	.	TRBJ2-7	TRBD1	CASSARDRGSYEQYF	TGTGCCAGCAGCGCTCGGGACAGGGGTTCCTACGAGCAGTACTTC
TRBV28	.	TRBJ1-6	.	CASRGGGVSYNSPLHF	TGTGCCAGCAGAGGGGGAGGGGTTTCCTATAATTCACCCCTCCACTTT
TRBV3-1/TRBV3-2	medium-sized	TRBJ1-6	.	CASRVGGVDNSPLHF	TGTGCCAGCAGAGTTGGGGGGGTTGATAATTCACCCCTCCACTTT
TRBV12-3/TRBV12-4	once	TRBJ2-4	TRBD2	CASSLGEGNIQYF	TGTGCCAGCAGTTTGGGGGAGGGGAACATTCAGTACTTC
TRBV7-2	.	TRBJ1-6	TRBD1	CASKGQGYFDSPLHF	TGTGCCAGCAAGGGACAGGGCTATTTTGATTCACCCCTCCACTTT
TRBV7-3	.	TRBJ2-1	TRBD2	CASSLRAAASGKNEQFF	TGTGCCAGCAGCTTAAGGGCCGCGGCTAGCGGGAAGAATGAGCAGTTCTTC
TRBV7-2	once	TRBJ2-1	.	CASRRGGGANEQFF	TGTGCCAGCAGGAGGGGTGGCGGGGCCAATGAGCAGTTCTTC
TRBV4-2	.	TRBJ2-7	TRBD2	CASSQVPSGGFLYEQYF	TGTGCCAGCAGCCAAGTCCCTAGCGGGGGCTTCCTCTACGAGCAGTACTTC
TRBV20-1	.	TRBJ2-1	.	CSAAARNEQFF	TGCAGTGCTGCCGCGAGGAATGAGCAGTTCTTC
TRBV7-2	.	TRBJ2-7	TRBD2	CASSLAPASGSNSYEQYF	TGTGCCAGCAGCTTAGCCCCGGCTAGCGGGAGTAATTCCTACGAGCAGTACTTC